This section outlines one T cell receptor beta chain sequence together with its context. Its specificity is not known. Each sample had at least 6 million PBMCs isolated. Extractions gave at least 5 micrograms of total RNA per sample. The sample belongs to a study of blood T cells in healthy people across ages. A sample-barcoded 5' primer and a J-beta primer mix were used in a second PCR of roughly 7 to 12 cycles. Tagging of each cDNA molecule was performed by a template-switch adaptor with 12 random nucleotides. TCRdb re-analysed the 5' RACE reads in MiXCR, keeping a single row per CDR3 protein. The table records under 800,000 distinct CDR3 sequences, about 42% of them present only once. Trimming left V 2 bases short and J 3 bases short, with 11 bases between. The CDR3 is 13 residues long. CDR1 DFQATT and CDR2 SNEGSKA come from the germline V gene (reference sequence). The study, taken as a whole, reports: Diversity of TCR beta correlated strongly with naive T cell percentage.

J is TRBJ2-7 and V is TRBV20-1; a possible D gene is TRBD1 (6 bases). Material: blood. This sequence originates from a woman aged 55-69 years in good health. DNA for the CDR3: TGCAGTGCTAGACACAGGGACCACTACGAGCAGTACTTC. Translating it yields CSARHRDHYEQYF.